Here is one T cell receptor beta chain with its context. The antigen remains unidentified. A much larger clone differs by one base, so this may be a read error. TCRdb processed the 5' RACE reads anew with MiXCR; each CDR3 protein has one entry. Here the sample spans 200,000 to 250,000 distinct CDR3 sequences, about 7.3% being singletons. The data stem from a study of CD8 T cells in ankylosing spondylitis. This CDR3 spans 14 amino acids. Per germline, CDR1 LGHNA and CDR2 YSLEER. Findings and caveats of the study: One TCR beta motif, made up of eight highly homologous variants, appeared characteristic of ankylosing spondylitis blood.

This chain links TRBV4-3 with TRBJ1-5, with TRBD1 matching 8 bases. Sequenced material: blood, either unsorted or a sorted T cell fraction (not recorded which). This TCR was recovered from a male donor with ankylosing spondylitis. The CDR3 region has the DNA TGCGCCCGCAGCCCTGGACAGGGAGAACAGCCCCAGCATTTT. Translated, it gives CARSPGQGEQPQHF.